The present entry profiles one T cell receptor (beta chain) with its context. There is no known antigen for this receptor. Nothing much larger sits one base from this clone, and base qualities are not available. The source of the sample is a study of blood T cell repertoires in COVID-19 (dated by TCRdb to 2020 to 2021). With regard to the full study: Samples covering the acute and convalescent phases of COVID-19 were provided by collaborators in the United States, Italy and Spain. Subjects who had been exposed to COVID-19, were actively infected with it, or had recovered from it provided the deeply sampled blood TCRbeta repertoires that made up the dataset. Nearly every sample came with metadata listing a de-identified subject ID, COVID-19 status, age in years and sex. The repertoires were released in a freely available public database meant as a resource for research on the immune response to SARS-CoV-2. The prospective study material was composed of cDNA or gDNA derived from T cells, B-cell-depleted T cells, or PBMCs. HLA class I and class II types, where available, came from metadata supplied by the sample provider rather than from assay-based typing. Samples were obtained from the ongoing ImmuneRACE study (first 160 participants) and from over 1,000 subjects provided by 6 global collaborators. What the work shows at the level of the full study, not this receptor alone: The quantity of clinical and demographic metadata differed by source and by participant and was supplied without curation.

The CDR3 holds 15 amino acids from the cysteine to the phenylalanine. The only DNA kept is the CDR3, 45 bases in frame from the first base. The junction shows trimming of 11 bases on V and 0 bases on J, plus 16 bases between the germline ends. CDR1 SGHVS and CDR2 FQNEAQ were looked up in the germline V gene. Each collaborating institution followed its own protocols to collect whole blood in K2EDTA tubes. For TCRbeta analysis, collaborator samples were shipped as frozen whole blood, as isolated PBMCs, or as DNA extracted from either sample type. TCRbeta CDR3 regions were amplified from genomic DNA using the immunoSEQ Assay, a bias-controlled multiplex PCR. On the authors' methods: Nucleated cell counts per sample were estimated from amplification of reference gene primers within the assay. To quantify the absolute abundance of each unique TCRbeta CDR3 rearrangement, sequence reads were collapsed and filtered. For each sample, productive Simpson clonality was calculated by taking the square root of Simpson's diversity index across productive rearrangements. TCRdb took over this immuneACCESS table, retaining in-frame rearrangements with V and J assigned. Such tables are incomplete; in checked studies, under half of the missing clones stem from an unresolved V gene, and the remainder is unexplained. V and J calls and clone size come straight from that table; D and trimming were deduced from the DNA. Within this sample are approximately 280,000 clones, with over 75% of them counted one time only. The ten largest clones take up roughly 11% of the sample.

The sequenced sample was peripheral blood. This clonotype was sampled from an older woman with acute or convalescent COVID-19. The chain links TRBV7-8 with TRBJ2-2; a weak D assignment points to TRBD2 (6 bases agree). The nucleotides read TGTGCCGGGACCAGGAGGGGAGCGAACACCGGGGAGCTGTTTTTT. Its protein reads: CAGTRRGANTGELFF.